The 27 T cell receptor beta chains presented below share a single source sample, sequenced in a study of T-cell memory formation after mild COVID-19. TCRdb itself ran the 5' RACE reads through MiXCR, one entry per CDR3 protein. The table shows some 210,000 distinct CDR3 sequences, with 8% to 11% occurring only once. Sequencing was done on a sample of PBMCs or a T cell subset sorted from them (not recorded which). The receptor set was obtained from a man aged 18 to 35 who had mild COVID-19 (a few samples of this study predate the infection). Cell type and time point are not known.

V usage is TRBV12-3 or TRBV12-4 and J usage is TRBJ1-2; TRBD1 is a possible D gene (6 bases). This CDR3 is 14 amino acids long. V was shortened by 5 bases and J by 8 bases, with 18 bases between the two germline ends. CDR3: CASSHNTGMGGYTF. The CDR3 DNA reads as TGTGCCAGCAGTCACAACACAGGGATGGGAGGCTACACCTTC.

The chain couples TRBV7-2 to TRBJ1-1; D might be TRBD1 (5 bases). V gave up 5 bases and J gave up 2 bases, with 9 bases separating them. The germline CDR1 and CDR2 sequences are SGHTA and FQGNSA. The CDR3 extends over 13 amino acids. The CDR3 DNA follows: TGTGCCAGCAGCCCTGGACATAACACTGAAGCTTTCTTT. This gives the protein CASSPGHNTEAFF.

The gene calls are TRBV12-3 or TRBV12-4 and TRBJ2-2; 15 nucleotides match TRBD2. The trim removed 6 bases at V and 6 bases at J, leaving 11 bases unmatched. The CDR3 length is 18 residues. The DNA for the CDR3 is TGTGCCAGCAGCCGCGGACTAGCGGGGGGGCAGAGGTCCGGGGAGCTGTTTTTT. Residues: CASSRGLAGGQRSGELFF.

This clonotype was observed a few times. The chain couples TRBV12-3 or TRBV12-4 to TRBJ2-1; D gene ambiguous. The CDR3 length is 13 residues. V shed 3 bases and J shed 6 bases, with 9 bases lying between them. CDR3 bases: TGTGCCAGCAGTTTCCCCTCGGGCAATGAGCAGTTCTTC. Residues: CASSFPSGNEQFF.

The chain recombines TRBV7-2 with TRBJ2-7, with TRBD2 matching over 12 bases. The V gene end was trimmed by 5 bases and the J gene end by 7 bases; junction bases not matched to a gene: 3. Germline V gene sequence: CDR1 SGHTA, CDR2 FQGNSA. The CDR3 runs to 13 residues. CDR3 region: CASSTGLAGEQYF. In nucleotides, the CDR3 is TGTGCCAGCAGCACCGGACTAGCGGGAGAGCAGTACTTC.

The CDR3 region is CASSTGTGVLETQYF. The CDR3 DNA is TGCGCCAGCAGTACCGGGACAGGGGTATTGGAGACCCAGTACTTC. This sequence joins TRBV5-1 and TRBJ2-5; 10 nucleotides line up with TRBD1. Trimming took 5 bases from V and 5 from J; bases not matched to a gene: 9. The CDR3 length is 15 residues. Per germline, CDR1 SGHRS and CDR2 YFSETQ.

The genes are TRBV20-1 and TRBJ1-6, with D perhaps TRBD1 (5 bases). This CDR3 spans 13 amino acids. Germline V gives CDR1 DFQATT, CDR2 SNEGSKA (reference sequence). Trimming stripped 5 bases from V and 7 bases from J, with 12 bases between. CDR3 sequence: CSADGRDNSPLHF. As DNA, the CDR3 is TGCAGTGCTGATGGCAGGGACAATTCACCCCTCCACTTT.

The chain has TRBV4-1 and TRBJ1-1; D is ambiguous. Germline V CDR1 and CDR2: MGHRA, YSYEKL. V was clipped by 0 bases and J by 1 base, with 9 bases between them. The CDR3 extends over 15 amino acids. The CDR3: CASSQEPRPNTEAFF. Written as DNA, the CDR3 is TGCGCCAGCAGCCAAGAGCCCAGGCCGAACACTGAAGCTTTCTTT.

The V gene is TRBV7-9, the J gene TRBJ2-1; D ambiguous. Germline values: CDR1 SEHNR, CDR2 FQNEAQ (reference sequence). The CDR3 contains 14 residues. V was clipped by 1 base and J by 4 bases, with 8 bases between them. DNA of the CDR3: TGTGCCAGCAGCTTAGTTCCCCAATACAATGAGCAGTTCTTC. It specifies CASSLVPQYNEQFF. Complete variable domain (other parts from reference TRBV7-9 and TRBJ2-1): DTGVSQNPRHKITKRGQNVTFRCDPISEHNRLYWYRQTLGQGPEFLTYFQNEAQLEKSRLLSDRFSAERPKGSFSTLEIQRTEQGDSAMYLCASSLVPQYNEQFFGPGTRLTVL.

V usage is TRBV4-2 and J usage is TRBJ2-3; D unresolved. Germline assignment: CDR1 LGHNA and CDR2 YNFKEQ. With 0 bases removed from V and 7 bases from J, the gap between germline ends came to 11 bases. The CDR3 sequence is 14 residues long. The CDR3 nucleotides read TGTGCCAGCAGCCAAGAGTCAAGACCGAATACGCAGTATTTT. The encoded protein is CASSQESRPNTQYF.

This clonotype was detected only a few times. The chain employs TRBV7-2 and TRBJ1-3, with 7 bases that match TRBD1. The CDR3 is 14 amino acids. V was pared by 5 bases and J by 1 base, with 2 bases of the junction left unmatched. Germline V gene sequence: CDR1 SGHTA, CDR2 FQGNSA. The CDR3 DNA is TGTGCCAGCAGCCAGACAGGGTCTGGAAACACCATATATTTT. This encodes CASSQTGSGNTIYF.

The V and J genes are TRBV18 and TRBJ1-1, with 9 bases fitting TRBD1. Trimming removed 6 bases from V and 4 bases from J; junction bases left unmatched: 9. Per germline, CDR1 KGHSH and CDR2 LQKENI. The CDR3 has 15 amino acids. CDR3 sequence: CASSPRQGESTEAFF. The CDR3 DNA reads TGTGCCAGCTCCCCGAGACAGGGGGAATCCACTGAAGCTTTCTTT.

V is TRBV5-1 and J is TRBJ2-5; D not certain. The CDR3 has 13 amino acids. V lost 4 bases, J lost 5 bases, and 12 bases lay in between. Germline-derived CDR1 and CDR2 are SGHRS and YFSETQ. CDR3 in amino acids: CASSPSPRETQYF. In DNA, the CDR3 is TGCGCCAGCAGCCCCTCTCCTCGGGAGACCCAGTACTTC.

The CDR3 region is CASSRNQGADNSPLHF. CDR3 DNA: TGTGCCAGCAGCCGTAATCAGGGGGCAGATAATTCACCCCTCCACTTT. V and J are TRBV4-2 and TRBJ1-6; 8 bases agree with TRBD1. Germline values: CDR1 LGHNA, CDR2 YNFKEQ. The CDR3 runs 16 residues. With V trimmed by 4 bases and J by 5 bases, 7 bases remained unmatched.

The CDR3 sequence: CASSLRADPNEKLFF. The CDR3 nucleotides read TGTGCCAGCAGCTTGAGGGCCGACCCGAATGAAAAACTGTTTTTT. V usage is TRBV5-4 and J usage is TRBJ1-4; the D is unclear. Trimming removed 1 base at V and 5 bases at J, with 12 bases between. From germline, CDR1 is SGHNT and CDR2 YYREEE (reference sequence). This CDR3 has 15 amino acids.

The chain has TRBV27 and TRBJ2-5; D may be TRBD1 (6 bases). Germline V gives CDR1 MNHEY, CDR2 SMNVEV (reference sequence). Trimming shortened V by 6 bases and J by 5 bases, and 19 bases separated the two germline ends. This CDR3 spans 15 amino acids. The DNA for the CDR3 is TGTGCCAGCAGCCTGGGCCTGGGGGCGCAGGAGACCCAGTACTTC. It translates to CASSLGLGAQETQYF.

This clonotype has a count of ten or more. V usage is TRBV20-1 and J usage is TRBJ2-7; 8 bases line up with TRBD1. The V gene end was trimmed by 5 bases and the J gene end by 6 bases; junction bases not matched to a gene: 12. Germline V gene data show CDR1 as DFQATT and CDR2 as SNEGSKA (reference sequence). This CDR3 comprises 14 residues. The DNA of the CDR3 is TGCAGTGCTTTACCTGGGACAGGAAAGGGCGAGCAGTACGTC. It encodes CSALPGTGKGEQYV.

This clonotype was picked up a small number of times. This chain uses TRBV7-9 with TRBJ1-6; a weak D match, TRBD1 (5 bases). Between the trimmed V and J ends, which lost 4 bases and 0 bases, there was a span of 13 bases. Germline CDR1 is SEHNR and CDR2 is FQNEAQ (reference sequence). This CDR3 contains 17 residues. CDR3 in amino acids: CASSSGQMSSYNSPLHF. CDR3 coding DNA: TGTGCCAGCAGCTCCGGACAAATGAGCTCCTATAATTCACCCCTCCACTTT.

This clonotype appeared many times. The chain is built from TRBV24-1 and TRBJ2-7, with D unclear. Germline-derived CDR1 and CDR2 are KGHDR and SFDVKD. CDR3 length equals 12 residues. Trimming stripped 3 bases from V and 7 bases from J, with 9 bases between. CDR3 sequence reads: CATSDQTGEQYF. In DNA form, the CDR3 reads TGTGCCACCAGTGATCAGACCGGGGAGCAGTACTTC.

The chain uses TRBV9 and TRBJ2-5; weak D call: TRBD2 (5 bases). The CDR3 covers 14 residues. The V end lost 0 bases, the J end lost 7 bases, and 13 bases lay between the germline ends. From germline, CDR1 is SGDLS and CDR2 YYNGEE. The CDR3: CASSVDLRSGTQYF. For the CDR3, the DNA is TGTGCCAGCAGCGTAGATCTGAGGAGCGGGACCCAGTACTTC. The full variable domain, rest sourced from reference TRBV9 and TRBJ2-5, is DSGVTQTPKHLITATGQRVTLRCSPRSGDLSVYWYQQSLDQGLQFLIQYYNGEERAKGNILERFSAQQFPDLHSELNLSSLELGDSALYFCASSVDLRSGTQYFGPGTRLLVL.

This clonotype was seen ten or more times. The rearrangement uses TRBV28 and TRBJ1-2, with D hard to call. V lost 6 bases to trimming and J lost 3 bases, with 14 bases between them. Germline V gives CDR1 MDHEN, CDR2 SYDVKM. The CDR3 runs 14 residues. Here the CDR3 reads CASRPNGLDYGYTF. The CDR3 DNA sequence: TGTGCCAGCAGACCAAATGGACTAGACTATGGCTACACCTTC.

The sample holds a few counts of this clonotype. This rearrangement joins TRBV6-5 to TRBJ2-5; the D gene is possibly TRBD1 (6 bases). Germline lookup yields CDR1 MNHEY and CDR2 SVGAGI. V was trimmed by 4 bases and J by 4 bases, leaving 13 bases between them. This CDR3 comprises 14 residues. The CDR3 is CASSSLDRPETQYF. The CDR3 DNA reads as TGTGCCAGCAGTTCACTTGACAGGCCAGAGACCCAGTACTTC.

J is TRBJ2-7 and V is TRBV11-3; D ambiguous. The CDR3 runs 14 residues. CDR1 SGHNT and CDR2 YENEEA come from the germline V gene. V lost 3 bases and J lost 1, with 10 bases in between. CDR3 sequence reads: CASSLEGLSYEQYV. As DNA, the CDR3 is TGTGCCAGCAGCTTGGAAGGGCTTTCCTACGAGCAGTACGTC.

There are a few counts of this clonotype. This chain links TRBV5-4 with TRBJ1-5; no clear D gene. V lost 2 bases and J lost 2, with 8 bases in between. The CDR3 spans 14 residues. CDR1 and CDR2 (germline): SGHNT, YYREEE (reference sequence). The CDR3 spells CASSLKGGNQPQHF. Here the CDR3 DNA reads TGTGCCAGCAGCTTAAAAGGTGGCAATCAGCCCCAGCATTTT.

This clonotype was observed a handful of times. In DNA form, the CDR3 reads TGTGCCAGCAGCTTAGGGGGACAGGGCTGGGAGACCCAGTACTTC. It is translated as CASSLGGQGWETQYF. The rearrangement uses TRBV7-2 and TRBJ2-5; 9 bases align to TRBD1. The ends lost 1 base at V and 5 bases at J; junction bases unmatched: 5. Germline CDR1 and CDR2: SGHTA and FQGNSA. The CDR3 runs 15 residues.

In its sample, this clonotype was seen a few times. This chain connects TRBV7-2 to TRBJ2-3, with TRBD1 matching 9 bases. This CDR3 is 19 amino acids long. V was clipped by 1 base and J by 4 bases; unmatched bases: 15. Germline V gives CDR1 SGHTA, CDR2 FQGNSA. The CDR3 DNA sequence: TGTGCCAGCAGCTTAGATCGGGTGGTCTGGGACAGGGACCCAGATACGCAGTATTTT. It encodes CASSLDRVVWDRDPDTQYF. Variable domain in full (rest from reference TRBV7-2 and TRBJ2-3): GAGVSQSPSNKVTEKGKDVELRCDPISGHTALYWYRQSLGQGLEFLIYFQGNSAPDKSGLPSDRFSAERTGGSVSTLTIQRTQQEDSAVYLCASSLDRVVWDRDPDTQYFGPGTRLTVL.

The chain carries TRBV27 and TRBJ2-7, with 7 bases identical to TRBD1. V shed 5 bases and J 0 bases; nucleotides not matched to a gene: 4. The CDR3 spans 14 residues. Germline V gene sequence: CDR1 MNHEY, CDR2 SMNVEV (reference sequence). The DNA of the CDR3 is TGTGCCAGCAGTGAGGACAGGTCCTCCTACGAGCAGTACTTC. It translates to CASSEDRSSYEQYF.